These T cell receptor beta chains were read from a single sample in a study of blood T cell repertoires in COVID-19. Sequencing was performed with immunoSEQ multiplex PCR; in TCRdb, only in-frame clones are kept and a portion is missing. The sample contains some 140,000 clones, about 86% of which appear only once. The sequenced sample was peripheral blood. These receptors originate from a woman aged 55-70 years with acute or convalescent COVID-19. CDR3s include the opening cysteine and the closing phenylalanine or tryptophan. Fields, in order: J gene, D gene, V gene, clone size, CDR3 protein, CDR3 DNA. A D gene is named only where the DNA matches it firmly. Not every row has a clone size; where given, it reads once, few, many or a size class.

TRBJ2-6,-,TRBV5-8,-,CASSPSSGANVLTF,TGTGCCAGCAGTCCCAGCTCTGGGGCCAACGTCCTGACTTTC
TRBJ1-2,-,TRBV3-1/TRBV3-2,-,CASSQGGVTNYGYTF,TGTGCCAGCAGCCAGGGGGGGGTAACTAACTATGGCTACACCTTC
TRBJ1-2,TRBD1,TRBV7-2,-,CASSSRQGTLYGYTF,TGTGCCAGCAGCTCTCGACAGGGCACACTCTATGGCTACACCTTC
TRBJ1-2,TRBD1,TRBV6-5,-,CASSTPGQGSYGYTF,TGTGCCAGCAGTACCCCGGGACAGGGGTCCTATGGCTACACCTTC
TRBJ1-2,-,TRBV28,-,CAIREGYGYTF,TGTGCCATCAGGGAGGGGTATGGCTACACCTTC
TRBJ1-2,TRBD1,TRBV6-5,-,CASSFTGGGYGYTF,TGTGCCAGCAGTTTCACAGGGGGAGGCTATGGCTACACCTTC
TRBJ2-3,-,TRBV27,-,CASSPTGMNTDTQYF,TGTGCCAGCAGTCCCACAGGGATGAACACAGATACGCAGTATTTT
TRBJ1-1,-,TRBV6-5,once,CASSYSMRGEAFF,TGTGCCAGCAGTTACAGTATGAGAGGTGAAGCTTTCTTT
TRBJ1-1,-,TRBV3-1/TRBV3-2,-,CASSQTTGVKGAFF,TGTGCCAGCAGCCAAACGACAGGCGTCAAGGGGGCTTTCTTT
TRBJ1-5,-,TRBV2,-,CASSEFAARGQPQHF,TGTGCCAGCAGTGAATTCGCGGCCAGGGGTCAGCCCCAGCATTTT
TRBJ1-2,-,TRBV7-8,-,CASSLDQNYGYTF,TGTGCCAGCAGCTTAGATCAAAACTATGGCTACACCTTC
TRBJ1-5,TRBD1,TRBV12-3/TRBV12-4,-,CASSGGQGQPQHF,TGTGCCAGCAGTGGGGGACAGGGGCAGCCCCAGCATTTT
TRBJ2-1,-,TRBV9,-,CASNPGNSYNEQFF,TGTGCCAGCAATCCGGGGAATTCATACAATGAGCAGTTCTTC
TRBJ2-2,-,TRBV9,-,CASSVSSGWNTGELFF,TGTGCCAGCAGCGTCTCCAGCGGATGGAACACCGGGGAGCTGTTTTTT
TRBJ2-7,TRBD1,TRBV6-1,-,CASSEAGQGKGEQYF,TGTGCCAGCAGTGAAGCAGGACAGGGGAAAGGGGAGCAGTACTTC
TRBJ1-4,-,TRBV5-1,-,CASSLVPSGEKLFF,TGCGCCAGCAGCTTGGTCCCATCCGGTGAAAAACTGTTTTTT
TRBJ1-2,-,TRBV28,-,CASKGLGVSYTF,TGTGCCAGCAAGGGGTTGGGTGTGAGCTACACCTTC
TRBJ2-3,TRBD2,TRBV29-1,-,CSAWTEWGASGADTQYF,TGCAGCGCCTGGACGGAGTGGGGGGCTAGCGGGGCAGATACGCAGTATTTT
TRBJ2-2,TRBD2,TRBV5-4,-,CASSFIGTSGGRNTGELFF,TGTGCCAGCAGCTTCATCGGGACTAGCGGGGGGCGTAACACCGGGGAGCTGTTTTTT
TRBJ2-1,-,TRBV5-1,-,CASSFSGPTYNEQFF,TGCGCCAGCAGCTTCAGCGGGCCAACCTACAATGAGCAGTTCTTC
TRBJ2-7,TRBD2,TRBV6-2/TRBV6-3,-,CASSYVSGAGEQYF,TGTGCCAGCAGTTACGTTAGCGGGGCTGGGGAGCAGTACTTC
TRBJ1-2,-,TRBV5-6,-,CASRIQGTEQGYTF,TGTGCCAGCAGAATACAGGGTACCGAGCAAGGCTACACCTTC
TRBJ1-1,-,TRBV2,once,CASMWTAMNTEAFF,TGTGCCAGCATGTGGACAGCGATGAACACTGAAGCTTTCTTT
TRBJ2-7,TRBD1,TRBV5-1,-,CASSLPGTAVAYEQYF,TGCGCCAGCAGCTTGCCAGGGACAGCGGTTGCCTACGAGCAGTACTTC
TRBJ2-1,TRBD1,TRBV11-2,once,CASSLVGTGVGPYNEQFF,TGTGCCAGCAGCTTAGTTGGGACAGGGGTCGGCCCCTACAATGAGCAGTTCTTC
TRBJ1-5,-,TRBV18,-,CASSPGRAGSNQPQHF,TGTGCCAGCTCACCGGGCAGGGCTGGAAGCAATCAGCCCCAGCATTTT